Each of the 28 T cell receptor beta chains below was sequenced from the same sample in a study of OX40 agonist ivuxolimab in advanced cancers. The method was immunoSEQ multiplex PCR; TCRdb's version includes in-frame clones alone and lacks a portion of them. The sample records around 33,000 clones, approximately 89% being singletons. Source: CD4+ or CD8+ T cells sorted from blood, taken in a trial of the OX40 agonist ivuxolimab. The receptor set was obtained from an adult with an advanced solid tumor such as melanoma, head and neck, liver or kidney cancer.

The genes are TRBV29-1 and TRBJ2-1; the match to TRBD2 covers 8 bases. Looked up from germline, CDR1 is SQVTM and CDR2 is ANQGSEA. After removal of 5 bases from V and 2 bases from J, the junction contained 8 bases not matched to a gene. The CDR3 contains 15 residues. Written as DNA, the CDR3 is TGCAGCGTTCGGGGAGCGGGAGTAGCCTACAATGAGCAGTTCTTC. Translated: CSVRGAGVAYNEQFF.

The rearrangement links TRBV4-1 to TRBJ2-7; a weak D match, TRBD1 (7 bases). Germline CDR1 reads MGHRA; CDR2 reads YSYEKL. The germline V and J ends were trimmed by 4 bases and 1 base, with 17 bases remaining between them. There are 16 residues in the CDR3. The CDR3 DNA is TGCGCCAGCAGCCTCCGCGGAGGGGGCACATCCTACGAGCAGTACTTC. Residues: CASSLRGGGTSYEQYF.

The chain joins TRBV29-1 to TRBJ2-3; 9 bases fit TRBD2. This CDR3 comprises 15 residues. Trimming removed 7 bases from V and 3 bases from J; junction bases left unmatched: 11. Germline CDR1 reads SQVTM; CDR2 reads ANQGSEA. CDR3 in amino acids: CSAPPLAGGTDTQYF. The CDR3 region has the DNA TGCAGCGCTCCCCCCCTGGCGGGAGGGACAGATACGCAGTATTTT.

The rearrangement uses TRBV4-3 and TRBJ2-5; 8 nucleotides line up with TRBD2. Per the germline V gene, CDR1 is LGHNA and CDR2 is YSLEER. V dropped 2 bases and J dropped 5; count of bases not matched to a gene: 7. The CDR3 extends over 15 amino acids. The CDR3 DNA is TGCGCCAGCAGCCAATTAGCGGGAAGGATGGAGACCCAGTACTTC. The encoded protein is CASSQLAGRMETQYF.

This clone appeared a few times. This chain connects TRBV6-5 to TRBJ1-4, with 9 bases that match TRBD1. Germline assignment: CDR1 MNHEY and CDR2 SVGAGI. With V trimmed by 5 bases and J by 7 bases, 5 bases remained unmatched. This CDR3 region has 14 residues. CDR3 coding DNA: TGTGCCAGCAGTCTCGGACAGGGGAGTGAAAAACTGTTTTTT. Translating it yields CASSLGQGSEKLFF.

The rearrangement uses TRBV12-5 and TRBJ1-1; TRBD1 is a possible D gene (5 bases). CDR1 LGHNT and CDR2 FRNRAP come from the germline V gene. V dropped 0 bases and J dropped 4 bases, with 12 bases sitting between them. The length of the CDR3 is 15 residues. This CDR3 is CASGLVPGGSTEAFF. CDR3 nucleotides: TGTGCTAGTGGTTTGGTACCGGGGGGAAGCACTGAAGCTTTCTTT.

The rearrangement uses TRBV5-8 and TRBJ2-7; D unresolved. Trimming left V 4 bases short and J 0 bases short, with 11 bases between. Looked up from germline, CDR1 is SGHTS and CDR2 is YDEGEE. The CDR3 runs to 14 residues. The CDR3 reads CASSRTGSSYEQYF. Here the CDR3 DNA reads TGTGCCAGCAGCCGTACGGGTAGCTCCTACGAGCAGTACTTC.

With regard to this clone: Relative to the germline gene, one junction end is altered; a read error may explain this. As DNA, the CDR3 is TGTGCCAGCAGTCACGGGCGACCCCAACATTTT. It is translated as CASSHGRPQHF. J is TRBJ1-5 and V is TRBV6-1; D remains ambiguous. The CDR3 extends over 11 amino acids. Germline CDR1 is MNHNS and CDR2 is SASEGT.

CDR3 nucleotides: TGTGCCAGCAGCGCCGGGACTAGCGTTTACGAGCAGTACTTC. Translation gives CASSAGTSVYEQYF. The genes are TRBV6-5 and TRBJ2-7; 10 bases line up with TRBD2. With V trimmed by 6 bases and J by 4 bases, 6 bases remained unmatched. The CDR3 contains 14 residues. CDR1 is MNHEY, CDR2 SVGAGI, per germline.

The chain links TRBV30 to TRBJ1-4; D might be TRBD1 (6 bases). V lost 4 bases to trimming and J lost 4 bases, with 10 bases between them. The CDR3 has 13 residues. Germline loops: CDR1 GTSNPN, CDR2 SVGIG (reference sequence). The CDR3 sequence: CAWTGQYNEKLFF. CDR3 coding DNA: TGTGCCTGGACCGGACAGTATAATGAAAAACTGTTTTTT.

This chain connects TRBV5-1 to TRBJ2-1, with 7 bases aligning to TRBD2. Germline lookup yields CDR1 SGHRS and CDR2 YFSETQ. The CDR3 covers 14 residues. The ends lost 4 bases at V and 7 bases at J; junction bases unmatched: 8. CDR3 sequence reads: CASSGRAVSNEQFF. DNA of the CDR3: TGCGCCAGCAGCGGGAGGGCCGTGTCGAATGAGCAGTTCTTC.

The chain links TRBV5-4 to TRBJ2-2, with 9 bases fitting TRBD2. The ends lost 2 bases at V and 5 bases at J; junction bases unmatched: 4. CDR3 length: 15 residues. Germline CDR1 and CDR2: SGHNT and YYREEE (reference sequence). The CDR3 DNA is TGTGCCAGCAGCTTTACGACTAGCGGTACCGGGGAGCTGTTTTTT. Translation gives CASSFTTSGTGELFF.

This chain connects TRBV27 to TRBJ1-6; 8 nucleotides line up with TRBD1. CDR1 is MNHEY and CDR2 is SMNVEV in the germline V gene (reference sequence). CDR3 length: 18 residues. V dropped 3 bases and J dropped 6; count of bases not matched to a gene: 13. CDR3 coding DNA: TGTGCCAGCAGTTTCTCCCTCGGACAGGGAACTCTTAATTCACCCCTCCACTTT. Encoded protein: CASSFSLGQGTLNSPLHF.

This chain links TRBV7-9 with TRBJ1-5, with a weak D call TRBD1 (5 bases). The CDR3 runs 13 residues. The germline gives CDR1 SEHNR, CDR2 FQNEAQ (reference sequence). Deletions cut 4 bases from V and 5 bases from J, with 9 bases between. The CDR3 reads CASSYTTDQPQHF. DNA of the CDR3: TGTGCCAGCAGCTACACGACAGATCAGCCCCAGCATTTT.

This chain links TRBV6-5 with TRBJ1-4; D is possibly TRBD1 (5 bases). CDR3 length: 15 residues. V dropped 6 bases and J dropped 8 bases, with 19 bases sitting between them. Germline V CDR1 and CDR2: MNHEY, SVGAGI. The CDR3 DNA follows: TGTGCCAGCAGATCGGGGGGGACCGCGGGCGAAAAACTGTTTTTT. Protein product: CASRSGGTAGEKLFF.

The V gene is TRBV28, the J gene TRBJ1-2; no reliable D call. The CDR3 runs to 14 residues. Germline-derived CDR1 and CDR2 are MDHEN and SYDVKM. V lost 6 bases and J 0 bases, leaving 11 bases between the germline ends. This chain's CDR3 is CASSDGGANYGYTF. CDR3 nucleotide sequence: TGTGCCAGCAGCGACGGAGGTGCTAACTATGGCTACACCTTC.

The chain is built from TRBV2 and TRBJ1-1; D is unclear. V lost 4 bases to trimming and J lost 0 bases, with 9 bases between them. The CDR3 has 14 residues. The germline gives CDR1 SNHLY, CDR2 FYNNEI. CDR3 coding DNA: TGTGCCAGCAGTGTAGTGAGACTGAACACTGAAGCTTTCTTT. This translates into CASSVVRLNTEAFF.

The chain has TRBV19 and TRBJ2-3, with 8 positions matching TRBD1. Trimming cost V 0 bases and J 5 bases; bases outside gene matches: 16. This CDR3 spans 19 amino acids. Germline V CDR1 and CDR2: LNHDA, SQIVND (reference sequence). The CDR3 loop is CASSIDPPKFQGAEDTQYF. In DNA, the CDR3 is TGTGCCAGTAGTATAGATCCCCCCAAGTTTCAGGGGGCAGAAGATACGCAGTATTTT.

V is TRBV20-1 and J is TRBJ2-5, with D unresolved. The CDR3 spans 11 residues. Trimming removed 8 bases from V and 5 bases from J, with 12 bases in between. The germline V gene encodes CDR1 DFQATT and CDR2 SNEGSKA (reference sequence). The CDR3 coding sequence is TGCAGTCCTTGGAAAGGCGAGACCCAGTACTTC. Translation gives CSPWKGETQYF.

This sequence joins TRBV28 and TRBJ1-2, with D unclear. Germline values: CDR1 MDHEN, CDR2 SYDVKM. Trimming removed 5 bases at V and 4 bases at J, with 11 bases between. CDR3 length equals 13 residues. The CDR3 spells CASSPRTFYGYTF. As DNA, the CDR3 is TGTGCCAGCAGTCCTCGGACGTTCTATGGCTACACCTTC.

The rearrangement joins TRBV28 to TRBJ2-5; 12 nucleotides agree with TRBD2. Germline trimming cut 5 bases from V and 3 bases from J; bases unmatched to any gene: 10. CDR3 length: 17 residues. The germline gives CDR1 MDHEN, CDR2 SYDVKM. Here the CDR3 reads CASSKLLRTSGKETQYF. For the CDR3, the DNA is TGTGCCAGCAGTAAACTCTTGAGGACTAGCGGGAAAGAGACCCAGTACTTC.

CDR3 DNA: TGTGCCAGCAGTTACTCGGGGTCGGGGGGGGCCAACGTCCTGACTTTC. Its translation: CASSYSGSGGANVLTF. The V gene is TRBV6-6, the J gene TRBJ2-6; D perhaps matches TRBD2 (5 bases). CDR3 size: 16 residues. CDR1 is MNHNY, CDR2 SVGAGI, per germline (reference sequence). V was pared by 0 bases and J by 4 bases, with 10 bases between.

Details on this clone: The junction departs from the called germline gene at one end, perhaps through a read error. The J gene is TRBJ2-5, the V gene TRBV7-7; possible D gene TRBD2, 6 bases. The CDR3 has 17 residues. CDR1 SSHAT and CDR2 FNYEAQ come from the germline V gene (reference sequence). For the CDR3, the DNA is TGTGCTAGCAGCCCACAATTTTTGGCTAGCGACGGTGAGACCCAGTACTTC. Amino acid sequence: CASSPQFLASDGETQYF. Combining the CDR3 with reference TRBV7-7 and TRBJ2-5 gives the whole variable domain GAGVSQSPRYKVTKRGQDVTLRCDPISSHATLYWYQQALGQGPEFLTYFNYEAQPDKSGLPSDRFSAERPEGSISTLTIQRTEQRDSAMYRCASSPQFLASDGETQYFGPGTRLLVL.

The gene calls are TRBV4-2 and TRBJ2-2; TRBD1 agrees at 8 bases. CDR1 and CDR2 (germline): LGHNA, YNFKEQ. Germline trimming cut 4 bases from V and 7 bases from J; bases unmatched to any gene: 8. CDR3 length equals 15 residues. The CDR3 DNA reads as TGTGCCAGCAGCCGCCAGGGGGCAGGGGTCGGGGAGCTGTTTTTT. It translates to CASSRQGAGVGELFF.

The gene calls are TRBV10-3 and TRBJ2-5, with 8 bases identical to TRBD2. Germline V CDR1 and CDR2: ENHRY, SYGVKD. This CDR3 is 13 amino acids long. The J segment lost 5 bases and the V segment lost 11 bases, leaving 10 bases of the junction unmatched. The DNA for the CDR3 is TGTGCCTCTTCCCGGGGGGGAGTCGAGACCCAGTACTTC. Translated, it gives CASSRGGVETQYF.

The V call is TRBV6-5, the J call TRBJ2-5; 10 nucleotides match TRBD2. The germline V gene encodes CDR1 MNHEY and CDR2 SVGAGI. This CDR3 spans 15 amino acids. V was clipped by 6 bases and J by 5 bases; unmatched bases: 9. The DNA of the CDR3 is TGTGCCAGCAGCTTTGCGCTAGCGGGAGTGGAGACCCAGTACTTC. Translation gives CASSFALAGVETQYF.

The chain employs TRBV7-9 and TRBJ1-4; maybe TRBD1 (5 bases). CDR3 length: 15 residues. CDR1 and CDR2 from the germline V gene are SEHNR and FQNEAQ (reference sequence). The ends were cut back, 5 bases at V and 8 bases at J, with 18 bases in the middle. The CDR3 DNA reads TGTGCCAGCAGCGACGGGACGAACGATGGGGAAAAACTGTTTTTT. It codes for CASSDGTNDGEKLFF. Looking up the rest from reference TRBV7-9 and TRBJ1-4 gives the full variable domain: DTGVSQNPRHKITKRGQNVTFRCDPISEHNRLYWYRQTLGQGPEFLTYFQNEAQLEKSRLLSDRFSAERPKGSFSTLEIQRTEQGDSAMYLCASSDGTNDGEKLFFGSGTQLSVL.

The chain recombines TRBV4-3 with TRBJ2-3; D gene uncertain. Germline loops: CDR1 LGHNA, CDR2 YSLEER. The length of the CDR3 is 17 residues. V dropped 0 bases and J dropped 1 base, with 14 bases sitting between them. The DNA of the CDR3 is TGCGCCAGCAGCCAAGAGGTTGTGGCAGGACGCACAGATACGCAGTATTTT. Amino acids: CASSQEVVAGRTDTQYF.